The 13 T cell receptor beta chains listed next were all sequenced from one sample in a study of blood T cell repertoires in COVID-19. Profiled with immunoSEQ multiplex PCR; TCRdb holds only in-frame clones, not every one. Of about 420,000 clones in the sample, around 90% were seen once. The sequencing input was peripheral blood. Every receptor here comes from a man aged 18-30 years with COVID-19, enrolled during active disease.

The J gene is TRBJ1-1, the V gene TRBV15, with 8 bases matching TRBD1. The trim removed 9 bases at V and 0 bases at J, leaving 15 bases unmatched. CDR1 LNHNV and CDR2 YYDKDF come from the germline V gene (reference sequence). This CDR3 comprises 17 residues. CDR3 sequence: CATGLTGTGEMNTEAFF. The DNA for the CDR3 is TGTGCCACGGGACTTACCGGGACAGGAGAAATGAACACTGAAGCTTTCTTT. Looking up the rest from reference TRBV15 and TRBJ1-1 gives the full variable domain: DAMVIQNPRYQVTQFGKPVTLSCSQTLNHNVMYWYQQKSSQAPKLLFHYYDKDFNNEADTPDNFQSRRPNTSFCFLDIRSPGLGDTAMYLCATGLTGTGEMNTEAFFGQGTRLTVV.

The chain carries TRBV7-8 and TRBJ2-1; 9 bases fit TRBD2. The trim removed 0 bases at V and 9 bases at J, leaving 9 bases unmatched. In germline, CDR1 is SGHVS, CDR2 FQNEAQ. This CDR3 has 16 residues. CDR3 nucleotides: TGTGCCAGCAGCTTAGCGCTCGCGGGAGGGCCCAGTGAGCAGTTCTTC. Amino acid sequence: CASSLALAGGPSEQFF.

V is TRBV18 and J is TRBJ2-3; 8 positions match TRBD1. This CDR3 spans 14 amino acids. Germline CDR1 KGHSH, CDR2 LQKENI. The J segment lost 2 bases and the V segment lost 5 bases, leaving 3 bases of the junction unmatched. The CDR3 here is CASSEDRATDTQYF. CDR3 DNA: TGTGCCAGCTCAGAGGACAGGGCCACAGATACGCAGTATTTT.

V usage is TRBV5-1 and J usage is TRBJ2-1; 8 bases are shared with TRBD1. Germline-derived CDR1 and CDR2 are SGHRS and YFSETQ. Trimming at V came to 3 bases and at J to 5 bases, leaving 10 bases not matched to a gene. This CDR3 spans 16 amino acids. The CDR3 here is CASSWTRQGHHNEQFF. CDR3 coding DNA: TGCGCCAGCAGCTGGACAAGACAGGGGCACCACAATGAGCAGTTCTTC.

The chain joins TRBV30 to TRBJ2-7; 13 positions match TRBD2. The CDR3 covers 13 residues. Germline CDR1 reads GTSNPN; CDR2 reads SVGIG (reference sequence). The junction had 2 bases not matched to a gene; V was cut back by 4 bases and J by 5 bases. Written as DNA, the CDR3 is TGTGCCTGGATGACTAGCGGGAGGCACGAGCAGTACTTC. It specifies CAWMTSGRHEQYF.

The gene calls are TRBV4-2 and TRBJ2-7, with 7 positions matching TRBD1. Germline V gives CDR1 LGHNA, CDR2 YNFKEQ. The CDR3 totals 13 residues. The junction had 0 bases not matched to a gene; V was cut back by 3 bases and J by 1 base. CDR3 protein: CASSQDRSYEQYF. CDR3 bases: TGTGCCAGCAGCCAGGACAGGTCCTACGAGCAGTACTTC.

The chain joins TRBV29-1 to TRBJ1-4, with D unclear. Trimming cost V 3 bases and J 8 bases, with 13 bases left between them. The CDR3 is made up of 13 amino acids. Per the germline V gene, CDR1 is SQVTM and CDR2 is ANQGSEA. CDR3 region: CSVDLGNEEKLFF. DNA for the CDR3: TGCAGCGTTGACCTCGGGAATGAGGAAAAACTGTTTTTT.

This chain joins TRBV6-7 and TRBJ1-6, with a weak D call TRBD1 (5 bases). TRBV6-7 is filed as an ORF, its function uncertain. V was shortened by 0 bases and J by 9 bases, with 15 bases between the two germline ends. This CDR3 comprises 16 residues. The CDR3, as DNA: TGTGCCAGCAGTTACTCGACCAGGGTTAGCGGTTCACCCCTCCACTTT. This encodes CASSYSTRVSGSPLHF.

V gene TRBV6-4 combines with J gene TRBJ2-1; weak D call: TRBD2 (5 bases). V dropped 3 bases and J dropped 2 bases, with 11 bases sitting between them. Germline V gene sequence: CDR1 MRHNA, CDR2 SNTAGT. The CDR3 runs 15 residues. The CDR3 DNA reads as TGTGCCAGCAGTGAAGCGAGCGGCGCCTACAATGAGCAGTTCTTC. Its protein product is CASSEASGAYNEQFF.

This chain joins TRBV19 and TRBJ1-2; D is possibly TRBD1 (6 bases). The germline gives CDR1 LNHDA, CDR2 SQIVND (reference sequence). V lost 7 bases and J lost 8, with 17 bases in between. This CDR3 contains 13 residues. The CDR3 sequence is CASTPTQGRGYTF. CDR3 sequence (DNA): TGTGCCAGTACCCCGACACAGGGTCGCGGCTACACCTTC.

The V gene is TRBV6-6, the J gene TRBJ1-5; maybe TRBD1 (5 bases). Trimming removed 0 bases at V and 3 bases at J, with 12 bases between. The CDR3 length is 16 residues. From germline, CDR1 is MNHNY and CDR2 SVGAGI (reference sequence). The CDR3 here is CASSYSRDSPNQPQHF. The CDR3 DNA reads TGTGCCAGCAGTTACTCCCGCGACAGCCCCAATCAGCCCCAGCATTTT.

This clone was observed many times. The chain recombines TRBV3-1 (or the pseudogene TRBV3-2) with TRBJ2-1; D perhaps matches TRBD2 (6 bases). CDR1 is LGHDT, CDR2 YNNKEL, per germline (reference sequence). The CDR3 has 16 amino acids. V was pared by 0 bases and J by 4 bases, with 13 bases between. In nucleotides, the CDR3 is TGTGCCAGCAGCCAAGATACGCGGGACGCTTACAATGAGCAGTTCTTC. Protein: CASSQDTRDAYNEQFF.

This chain uses TRBV5-1 with TRBJ1-4; no definite D call. CDR1 is SGHRS and CDR2 is YFSETQ in the germline V gene. Deletions cut 0 bases from V and 8 bases from J, with 8 bases between. This CDR3 spans 13 amino acids. The CDR3 protein is CASSLAEEEKLFF. CDR3 nucleotide sequence: TGCGCCAGCAGCTTGGCCGAAGAGGAAAAACTGTTTTTT.